The 18 T cell receptor beta chains below come from one sample, sequenced in a study of CD8 T cells in ankylosing spondylitis. TCRdb reprocessed the 5' RACE reads via MiXCR and lists one record per CDR3 protein. The table shows 24,000 or so distinct CDR3 sequences, with 10% to 15% occurring only once. The sample comprised blood. The receptor source for this set is a male donor with ankylosing spondylitis or in good health (not recorded which).

The chain links TRBV4-2 to TRBJ1-1, with no clear D. Between the trimmed V and J ends, which lost 1 base and 11 bases, there was a span of 14 bases. CDR3 length: 13 amino acids. CDR1 is LGHNA, CDR2 YNFKEQ, per germline. CDR3 sequence reads: CASSQVENDPAFF. CDR3 sequence (DNA): TGTGCCAGCAGCCAAGTTGAGAACGACCCGGCTTTCTTT.

V gene TRBV4-3 combines with J gene TRBJ2-3; D could derive from TRBD1 or TRBD2 (6 bases each). CDR3 length equals 17 residues. V was pared by 0 bases and J by 0 bases, with 13 bases between. The V gene's germline CDR1 is LGHNA and CDR2 YSLEER. The CDR3 protein is CASSQEVRGGSTDTQYF. CDR3 DNA sequence: TGCGCCAGCAGCCAAGAGGTTAGAGGGGGGAGCACAGATACGCAGTATTTT.

This clonotype was detected ten times or more. The chain links TRBV10-3 to TRBJ1-5; the D is unclear. Germline lookup yields CDR1 ENHRY and CDR2 SYGVKD. This CDR3 has 13 residues. Trimming cost V 7 bases and J 4 bases, with 11 bases left between them. The DNA for the CDR3 is TGTGCCATCACAAGAAGTACGAATCAGCCCCAGCATTTT. Translated, it gives CAITRSTNQPQHF.

This clonotype was found a few times. The chain links TRBV4-3 to TRBJ2-2, with 7 bases matching TRBD2. Germline loops: CDR1 LGHNA, CDR2 YSLEER. J was trimmed by 6 bases and V by 4 bases; bases with no gene match: 8. The CDR3 length is 15 residues. The CDR3 DNA is TGCGCCAGCAGCCGCTTGACTAGCTCGGCCGGGGAGCTGTTTTTT. This encodes CASSRLTSSAGELFF.

The rearrangement joins TRBV20-1 to TRBJ1-1; no definite D call. Per the germline V gene, CDR1 is DFQATT and CDR2 is SNEGSKA (reference sequence). CDR3 size: 11 residues. V lost 2 bases and J lost 8, with 9 bases in between. The CDR3 here is CSARPGREAFF. For the CDR3, the DNA is TGCAGTGCTAGACCTGGACGGGAAGCTTTCTTT.

This clonotype came up many times. The chain recombines TRBV5-1 with TRBJ2-2; TRBD1 agrees at 9 bases. Trimming at V came to 4 bases and at J to 1 base, leaving 14 bases not matched to a gene. The CDR3 extends over 19 amino acids. Per germline, CDR1 SGHRS and CDR2 YFSETQ. CDR3 in amino acids: CASSPKAYRDRENTGELFF. The DNA for the CDR3 is TGCGCCAGCAGCCCGAAGGCCTACCGGGACAGGGAGAACACCGGGGAGCTGTTTTTT.

V is TRBV6-1 and J is TRBJ2-2; D is undetermined. The germline V gene encodes CDR1 MNHNS and CDR2 SASEGT. The V gene lost 6 bases and the J gene lost 3 bases, with 17 bases spanning the gap. The CDR3 is 16 amino acids. CDR3: CASRDRLYADTGELFF. In DNA, the CDR3 is TGTGCCAGCAGAGACCGCCTTTACGCCGACACCGGGGAGCTGTTTTTT.

This rearrangement joins TRBV7-8 to TRBJ2-5; D gene uncertain. Trimming shortened V by 1 base and J by 12 bases, and 12 bases separated the two germline ends. The CDR3 runs to 12 residues. The V gene's germline CDR1 is SGHVS and CDR2 FQNEAQ. This CDR3 reads CASSLVAEREYF. CDR3 DNA sequence: TGTGCCAGCAGCTTAGTGGCTGAGCGAGAGTACTTC.

This chain uses TRBV5-1 with TRBJ2-5; D possibly uses TRBD1 or TRBD2 (5 bases each). Germline CDR1 reads SGHRS; CDR2 reads YFSETQ. CDR3 length: 15 amino acids. Trimming removed 0 bases at V and 5 bases at J, with 14 bases between. CDR3 protein: CASSLAVGESETQYF. DNA of the CDR3: TGCGCCAGCAGCTTGGCTGTAGGGGAGAGCGAGACCCAGTACTTC.

This clonotype was counted between two and nine times. The genes are TRBV14 and TRBJ1-3; D uncertain. This CDR3 contains 14 residues. The V end lost 1 base, the J end lost 0 bases, and 4 bases lay between the germline ends. Germline loops: CDR1 SGHDN, CDR2 FVKESK. The CDR3 region is CASSQAGSGNTIYF. The DNA of the CDR3 is TGTGCCAGCAGCCAAGCGGGCTCTGGAAACACCATATATTTT.

This clonotype was seen repeatedly, ten times or more. This chain links TRBV5-1 with TRBJ2-1, with 8 bases fitting TRBD2. The germline V gene encodes CDR1 SGHRS and CDR2 YFSETQ. The CDR3 extends over 15 amino acids. Germline trimming cut 4 bases from V and 9 bases from J; bases unmatched to any gene: 12. The CDR3 loop reads CASSPQAGEVVEQFF. DNA for the CDR3: TGCGCCAGCAGCCCTCAAGCGGGAGAGGTGGTTGAGCAGTTCTTC.

This clonotype was counted at least ten times. The chain has TRBV7-2 and TRBJ2-3; D possibly corresponds to TRBD1 (6 bases). This CDR3 is built from 16 residues. V was clipped by 1 base and J by 2 bases, with 13 bases between them. Germline V gene data show CDR1 as SGHTA and CDR2 as FQGNSA. CDR3 nucleotides: TGTGCCAGCAGCTTAGTTCCGCAGGGGACCACAGATACGCAGTATTTT. Its protein product is CASSLVPQGTTDTQYF.

This clonotype has more than one count but fewer than ten. This rearrangement joins TRBV20-1 to TRBJ1-2; 9 nucleotides match TRBD1. V dropped 5 bases and J dropped 7; count of bases not matched to a gene: 5. Germline CDR1 DFQATT, CDR2 SNEGSKA (reference sequence). The CDR3 consists of 12 residues. DNA for the CDR3: TGCAGTGCTGGGATGGGACAGGGTGGCTACACCTTC. Its protein product is CSAGMGQGGYTF.

This clonotype was found many times. The chain is built from TRBV20-1 and TRBJ2-2, with D maybe TRBD1 (5 bases). Germline CDR1 is DFQATT and CDR2 is SNEGSKA (reference sequence). V was pared by 5 bases and J by 6 bases, with 13 bases between. The CDR3 covers 13 residues. CDR3 loop: CSAQTGVAGELFF. CDR3 in DNA: TGCAGTGCTCAAACAGGCGTAGCCGGGGAGCTGTTTTTT.

In its sample, this clonotype was seen a few times. V is TRBV29-1 and J is TRBJ2-7; 10 nucleotides align to TRBD2. This CDR3 spans 14 amino acids. In germline, CDR1 is SQVTM, CDR2 ANQGSEA. Unmatched junction bases numbered 10, after V lost 4 bases and J lost 7 bases. CDR3: CSVGLAGATGEQYF. Written as DNA, the CDR3 is TGCAGCGTTGGCCTAGCGGGAGCCACGGGGGAGCAGTACTTC.

The rearrangement uses TRBV30 and TRBJ1-2; tentatively, D is TRBD1 (5 bases). Looked up from germline, CDR1 is GTSNPN and CDR2 is SVGIG (reference sequence). This CDR3 is 14 amino acids long. V was cut by 0 bases and J by 0 bases, with 8 bases left in between. The CDR3 DNA follows: TGTGCCTGGAGTGTACGACAGCCTAACTATGGCTACACCTTC. Translating gives CAWSVRQPNYGYTF. The whole variable domain, remainder taken from reference TRBV30 and TRBJ1-2, is SQTIHQWPATLVQPVGSPLSLECTVEGTSNPNLYWYRQAAGRGLQLLFYSVGIGQISSEVPQNLSASRPQDRQFILSSKKLLLSDSGFYLCAWSVRQPNYGYTFGSGTRLTVV.

The chain couples TRBV20-1 to TRBJ2-3, with D unclear. The CDR3 runs 14 residues. Trimming pared 3 bases from V and 2 bases from J, leaving 12 bases between. Per the germline V gene, CDR1 is DFQATT and CDR2 is SNEGSKA (reference sequence). CDR3 sequence reads: CSARGAPPTDTQYF. CDR3 DNA: TGCAGTGCTAGGGGCGCCCCCCCCACAGATACGCAGTATTTT.

In its sample, this clonotype was seen many times. The chain carries TRBV5-1 and TRBJ2-3, with 7 positions matching TRBD2. The germline V gene encodes CDR1 SGHRS and CDR2 YFSETQ. J gave up 5 bases and V 4 bases, and 4 bases lay outside the gene matches. The CDR3 length is 13 residues. The CDR3 spells CASSPGRVDTQYF. The CDR3 coding sequence is TGCGCCAGCAGCCCGGGGAGGGTAGATACGCAGTATTTT.